This TCR beta chain originates from a study of brain T cells in children with intractable seizures. Between the trimmed V and J ends, which lost 3 bases and 0 bases, there was a span of 6 bases. The CDR3 consists of 13 residues. Per germline, CDR1 MNHEY and CDR2 SMNVEV (reference sequence). Method: immunoSEQ multiplex PCR; TCRdb's copy keeps in-frame clones and lacks some. Among around 340,000 clones listed, nearly 95% were seen once. Time point described: blood from clinic visit 5 months post-surgery; TSC patient then seizure free. Surgery cases with the highest brain T cell transcript signatures were chosen for sequencing.

The V and J genes are TRBV27 and TRBJ2-7; D ambiguous. This receptor was obtained from a boy in the first two years of life with tuberous sclerosis and intractable seizures. Sequences were derived from peripheral blood, sampled more than 4 months after surgery. This chain's CDR3 is CASSFRRSYEQYF. The CDR3 coding sequence is TGTGCCAGCAGTTTTCGGCGCTCCTACGAGCAGTACTTC.